This TCR beta chain was identified during a study of blood T cell repertoires in COVID-19. As for the study in general: The origin of the acute and convalescent COVID-19 samples was the United States, Italy and Spain. T cells, B-cell-depleted T cells, or PBMCs supplied cDNA or gDNA.

This clone was seen more than once but under ten times. In the authors' methods: The authors estimated nucleated cell counts from reference gene primer amplification. The repertoire was sequenced with immunoSEQ multiplex PCR; TCRdb's copy has only in-frame clones and lacks some. V, J and clone size were drawn from that table, and D and trimming were deduced from the DNA. The top ten hold roughly 3% of the sample, which has about 220,000 clones, about 80% seen once. V dropped 7 bases and J dropped 6 bases, with 15 bases sitting between them. CDR3 length: 13 residues. Germline values: CDR1 SEHNR, CDR2 FQNEAQ (reference sequence).

The source is a woman aged 25 to 39 who had recovered from COVID-19. The sample taken for sequencing was peripheral blood. V gene TRBV7-9 combines with J gene TRBJ1-1; D is possibly TRBD1 (5 bases). The CDR3 DNA reads TGTGCCAGCACCGTAGCGGGGGTGGCTGAAGCTTTCTTT. Translation gives CASTVAGVAEAFF.